The sequence of this T cell receptor (beta chain) was determined in a study of cytotoxic CD8 clonotypes in ibrutinib-treated CLL. Study-wide points: Contraction or stability on treatment was seen for public clonotypes, which were uncommon.

Concerning this clone itself: No antigen is known for it.

The repertoire was sequenced with immunoSEQ multiplex PCR; TCRdb's copy has only in-frame clones and lacks some. This table has 130,000 or so clones, 70% to 80% appearing once. Looked up from germline, CDR1 is LGHNT and CDR2 is FRNRAP. The CDR3 has 11 residues. V was shortened by 9 bases and J by 4 bases, with 9 bases between the two germline ends. The sample in question was PBMCs, obtained after 12 months of ibrutinib treatment. The chain carries TRBV12-5 and TRBJ1-2; D gene uncertain. This TCR came from a human donor with chronic lymphocytic leukemia. In DNA form, the CDR3 reads TGTGCTAGCTCCCTGGGCTATGGCTACACCTTC. As protein: CASSLGYGYTF.